This T cell receptor (beta chain) came from a study of T cells after yellow fever vaccination (dated by TCRdb to the late 2010s). In terms of the full investigation: Libraries from fractions with low cell numbers were prepared with the SMART-Seq v4 Ultra Low Input RNA kit. Two healthy male donors made up the cohort, one aged 18 to 30 years and the other aged 30 to 40 years. Blood was drawn at multiple timepoints before and after primary and secondary immunization, with bulk PBMC replicates and cell subsets isolated. Bulk TCR alpha and beta repertoires were sequenced longitudinally to track T-cell clones before and after primary and booster YFV17D yellow fever vaccination. Broader findings and caveats from the paper: A small share of clonotypes was detected in both CD4 and CD8 compartments, with the overlap likely arising from convergent recombination. Because only a couple of donors were included in the study, the extent to which the findings can be generalized is limited. Computational filtering was needed because FACS-sorted repertoires could contain abundant contaminating clonotypes from the bulk population. Most clones expanded after primary vaccination (about 95% of CD4 and 88% of CD8) were re-detected after the booster, suggesting that broad memory maintenance occurred. Compared with the primary T-cell response, the secondary T-cell response was faster but weaker, reaching its peak on day 5 rather than on day 15.

The treatment or condition label here, explained by the study, means: live attenuated yellow fever vaccine strain. A standard Ficoll-Paque protocol was used to isolate PBMCs from peripheral blood. CD4 and CD8 T-cell fractions were isolated with Dynabeads CD4 and CD8 positive selection kits. TriZol was used to extract RNA from bulk PBMCs, from CD4 and CD8 fractions, and from dextramer-positive and dextramer-negative fractions. TCR cDNA was synthesized by 5'RACE template switching, which introduced a universal primer site and unique molecular identifiers. cDNA synthesis was primed from both the TCR alpha and TCR beta constant segments. Libraries were amplified in two PCR steps, with sample barcodes and sequencing adapters added in the second step. Libraries were sequenced on Illumina HiSeq 2500 (2x100 bp) or NovaSeq (2x150 bp). As for the authors' bioinformatics: MIGEC handled demultiplexing of reads and collapsing into UMI consensus sequences, while MiXCR performed V(D)J alignment. Using edgeR on replicate PBMC samples, clonotypes were called vaccine-responding if FDR was below 0.01 and the log2 fold change was above 5 up to day 15. CD4 or CD8 identity was assigned to each bulk clonotype according to whether the clonotype was present at higher abundance in the sequenced CD4 repertoire or the sequenced CD8 repertoire. In TCRdb, the public reads were trimmed at Q25 with fastp and aligned with MiXCR, with productive beta chains retained. CDR3 protein sequences are deduplicated, and each keeps its most common genes and DNA. TCRdb, rather than the study authors, made the V and J calls. The sample contains roughly 74,000 distinct CDR3 sequences, approximately 7% of them found a single time. Under 45% of the sample belongs to the ten largest clones.

This clonotype occurred a few times. It has no known antigen specificity. No per-base quality is available; no much larger clone lies one base away. The TCR sequence derives from a man aged 18 to 35 who received the YFV17D yellow fever vaccine. The specimen comprised CD8+ T cells sorted from PBMCs, sampled 5 to 6 days after the first yellow fever vaccination.

The nucleotide sequence reads as follows: TGTGCCACCAGCAAGGGGGGTTTAGGAGATACGCAGTATTTT. It translates to CATSKGGLGDTQYF. The sequence joins TRBV15 to TRBJ2-3; the D gene assignment is perhaps TRBD1 or TRBD2, with each matching 6 bases. V drops 4 bases and J drops 5 bases, leaving 13 bases in between. The germline V gene (reference sequence) yields LNHNV for CDR1 and YYDKDF for CDR2. The CDR3, from cysteine to phenylalanine, totals 14 residues. The retained sequence is limited to the CDR3, 42 bases, with the frame set at the first base.